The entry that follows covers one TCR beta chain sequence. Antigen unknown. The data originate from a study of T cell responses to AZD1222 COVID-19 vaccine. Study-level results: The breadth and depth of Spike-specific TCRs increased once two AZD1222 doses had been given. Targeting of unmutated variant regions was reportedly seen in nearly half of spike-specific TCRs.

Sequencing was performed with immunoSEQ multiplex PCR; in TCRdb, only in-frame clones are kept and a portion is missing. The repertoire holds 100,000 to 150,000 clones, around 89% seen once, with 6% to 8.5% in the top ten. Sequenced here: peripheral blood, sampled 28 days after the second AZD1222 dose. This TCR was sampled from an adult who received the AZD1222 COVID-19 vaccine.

CDR3 sequence reads: CASSVSGAGGGNTIYF. The CDR3, as DNA: TGTGCCAGCAGTGTAAGCGGTGCAGGTGGTGGAAACACCATATATTTT. The gene calls are TRBV6-1 and TRBJ1-3; D is unclear. The CDR3 is 16 residues long. V was cut by 4 bases and J by 3 bases, with 16 bases left in between. Per germline, CDR1 MNHNS and CDR2 SASEGT.